A selection of T cell receptor beta chains follows, all from one sample in a study of OX40 agonist ivuxolimab in advanced cancers. Sequencing used immunoSEQ multiplex PCR; TCRdb keeps in-frame clones, though not all of them. The repertoire holds 40,000 to 55,000 clones, with approximately 80% as singletons. The source material was CD4+ or CD8+ T cells sorted from blood, sampled in a trial of the OX40 agonist ivuxolimab. These receptors came from an adult with an advanced solid tumor such as melanoma, head and neck, liver or kidney cancer. Each CDR3 is given with its conserved first and last residue. The D gene is left open where the match is weak. Clone size is given for some rows only: seen once, a few or many times, or a class if the clone is expanded.

D gene	V gene	clone size	J gene	CDR3 protein	CDR3 DNA
-	TRBV7-2	-	TRBJ2-2	CASSFQVDVGELFF	TGTGCCAGCAGCTTTCAGGTTGACGTCGGGGAGCTGTTTTTT
TRBD2	TRBV7-9	few	TRBJ2-5	CASSLALGGRETQYF	TGTGCCAGCAGCTTAGCGCTGGGCGGGAGAGAGACCCAGTACTTC
-	TRBV7-9	once	TRBJ1-3	CASSLGPLVSGNTIYF	TGTGCCAGCAGCTTAGGTCCACTTGTCTCTGGAAACACCATATATTTT
TRBD2	TRBV4-1	few	TRBJ2-7	CASSQDPPRELSGRGWEQYF	TGCGCCAGCAGCCAAGATCCCCCCAGGGAACTTAGCGGGAGGGGCTGGGAGCAGTACTTC
TRBD1	TRBV28	-	TRBJ2-7	CASSLSETGYYEQYF	TGTGCCAGCAGTTTATCCGAGACAGGGTACTACGAGCAGTACTTC
-	TRBV5-1	once	TRBJ2-2	CATKQATGELFF	TGCGCCACAAAACAGGCCACCGGGGAGCTGTTTTTT
-	TRBV4-1	-	TRBJ1-4	CASSQDFGVWGKLFF	TGCGCCAGCAGCCAAGATTTTGGAGTTTGGGGCAAACTGTTTTTT
-	TRBV15	-	TRBJ1-3	CATSEGLGNTIYF	TGTGCCACCAGCGAGGGCCTTGGAAACACCATATATTTT
-	TRBV2	-	TRBJ1-1	CASSADGRNTEAFF	TGTGCCAGCAGTGCGGACGGAAGGAACACTGAAGCTTTCTTT
-	TRBV5-4	-	TRBJ1-1	CASSFLLDTEAFF	TGTGCCAGCAGCTTTCTATTGGACACTGAAGCTTTCTTT
-	TRBV10-3	-	TRBJ2-3	CAISESRGAGDTQYF	TGTGCCATCAGTGAGTCGAGGGGGGCCGGAGATACGCAGTATTTT
-	TRBV21-1	once	TRBJ1-1	CASRARKYMNTEAFF	TGTGCCAGCAGGGCTCGGAAGTACATGAACACTGAAGCTTTCTTT
-	TRBV11-3	-	TRBJ1-3	CASSSRWQGLNSGNTIYF	TGTGCCAGCAGCTCCCGGTGGCAAGGGCTTAACTCTGGAAACACCATATATTTT
TRBD2	TRBV7-2	-	TRBJ2-5	CASSLSLAGGSQETQYF	TGTGCCAGCAGCTTATCGCTAGCGGGAGGTTCTCAAGAGACCCAGTACTTC
-	TRBV28	-	TRBJ1-1	CASSLPGGLFGAFF	TGTGCCAGCAGTTTACCCGGTGGCCTCTTTGGGGCTTTCTTT
-	TRBV6-5	-	TRBJ2-2	CASRGDGTGELFF	TGTGCCAGCAGAGGCGACGGCACCGGGGAGCTGTTTTTT